This entry lists 9 T cell receptor beta chains sequenced from one sample in a study of Ad26.COV2.S vaccination and SARS-CoV-2 variants. Treatment given: some 19 received Ad26.COV2.S at low or high dose, single or two shots; about 5 received placebo; per-sample allocation not given. Each sample was drawn 63 days after the first injection (of vaccine or placebo). Some clones are missing from TCRdb's copy, which holds only in-frame ones; the method was immunoSEQ multiplex PCR. The sample contains about 280,000 clones, 80% to 90% of which appear only once. This specimen consisted of peripheral blood, obtained in a trial of Ad26.COV2.S vaccine versus placebo. The source is a person between 18 and 59 years old who received the Ad26.COV2.S COVID-19 vaccine or a placebo.

The V call is TRBV4-1, the J call TRBJ2-1; unclear D gene. Germline V lookup: CDR1 MGHRA, CDR2 YSYEKL. The ends were cut back, 6 bases at V and 0 bases at J, with 15 bases in the middle. The CDR3 loop spans 16 amino acids. The CDR3 DNA reads TGCGCCAGCAGACCCGTCGGGTTAAGCTCCTACAATGAGCAGTTCTTC. This encodes CASRPVGLSSYNEQFF.

V usage is TRBV6-5 and J usage is TRBJ1-1; D ambiguous. V lost 4 bases to trimming and J lost 1 base, with 10 bases between them. The germline V gene has CDR1 MNHEY and CDR2 SVGAGI. This CDR3 contains 14 residues. The CDR3 DNA reads TGTGCCAGCAGTTTCGTTTCCCCGAACACTGAAGCTTTCTTT. Its protein product is CASSFVSPNTEAFF.

This chain uses TRBV27 with TRBJ1-1; D not certain. The CDR3 totals 17 residues. The germline V and J ends were trimmed by 5 bases and 0 bases, with 19 bases remaining between them. Germline V CDR1 and CDR2: MNHEY, SMNVEV (reference sequence). For the CDR3, the DNA is TGTGCCAGCAGTCCCCTCATTCGAGATTGGATGAACACTGAAGCTTTCTTT. Amino acids: CASSPLIRDWMNTEAFF.

The chain uses TRBV3-1 (or the pseudogene TRBV3-2) and TRBJ2-7; 8 nucleotides line up with TRBD2. Germline lookup yields CDR1 LGHDT and CDR2 YNNKEL (reference sequence). CDR3 length equals 13 residues. The V and J ends lost 1 base and 7 bases, in that order; junction bases with no gene match: 3. The CDR3 coding sequence is TGTGCCAGCAGCCAAGGGGGGACTAGAGAGCAGTACTTC. This encodes CASSQGGTREQYF.

The chain employs TRBV7-6 and TRBJ1-6, with D tentatively TRBD1 (5 bases). In germline, CDR1 is SGHVS, CDR2 FNYEAQ. V lost 5 bases, J lost 9 bases, and 17 bases lay in between. The CDR3 consists of 15 residues. CDR3: CASSPVRQGGSPLHF. The CDR3, as DNA: TGTGCCAGCAGCCCCGTAAGGCAGGGTGGTTCACCCCTCCACTTT.

This chain connects TRBV10-3 to TRBJ2-7; 7 bases fit TRBD1. This CDR3 is built from 11 residues. Germline V gene sequence: CDR1 ENHRY, CDR2 SYGVKD. With 10 bases clipped from V and 1 base from J, the junction kept 1 base outside the gene matches. The CDR3 coding sequence is TGTGCCACACAGGGGTCCTACGAGCAGTACTTC. The encoded protein is CATQGSYEQYF.

The chain uses TRBV9 and TRBJ2-7; 8 bases agree with TRBD1. Germline V gene sequence: CDR1 SGDLS, CDR2 YYNGEE. V dropped 3 bases and J dropped 7; count of bases not matched to a gene: 9. CDR3 length: 14 residues. The DNA for the CDR3 is TGTGCCAGCAGCGCCTGGACAGGGTATAAGGAGCAGTACTTC. Its protein product is CASSAWTGYKEQYF.

V gene TRBV10-3 combines with J gene TRBJ1-4, with D possibly TRBD1 on 6 matching bases. The CDR3 covers 16 residues. Germline loops: CDR1 ENHRY, CDR2 SYGVKD. The V end was cut by 4 bases, the J end by 2 bases, with 14 bases between. The CDR3 sequence: CAISGEGGITNEKLFF. In nucleotides, the CDR3 is TGTGCCATCAGTGGCGAGGGGGGTATCACTAATGAAAAACTGTTTTTT.

This chain joins TRBV29-1 and TRBJ2-7, with a weak D call TRBD2 (5 bases). The CDR3 length is 13 residues. Between the trimmed V and J ends, which lost 2 bases and 1 base, there was a span of 9 bases. The V gene's germline CDR1 is SQVTM and CDR2 ANQGSEA. DNA for the CDR3: TGCAGCGTTGAACGGGATAAGTCCTACGAGCAGTACTTC. This gives the protein CSVERDKSYEQYF.